The 27 T cell receptor beta chains below all came from one sample that was sequenced in a study of post-analysis software for immune sequencing data. Study-level results: Roughly five TRBV segments were more frequent in patients than controls; TRBV5-6, TRBV5-1 and TRBV20-1 belonged to this group.

Unique-molecular-identifier-tagged TCR beta cDNA libraries were used. TCRdb used MiXCR to reprocess the PCR reads, holding one entry per CDR3 protein. The sample has roughly 800,000 distinct CDR3 sequences, around 50% seen once. No cognate antigen is known for these TCRs. The sample was blood. Every receptor here comes from a girl under 18 with multiple sclerosis.

This clonotype appeared a single time. V usage is TRBV20-1 and J usage is TRBJ2-3; 7 bases match TRBD1. This CDR3 is 15 amino acids long. Trimming at V came to 0 bases and at J to 6 bases, leaving 9 bases not matched to a gene. Germline CDR1 reads DFQATT; CDR2 reads SNEGSKA (reference sequence). The CDR3 sequence is CSARDWDSRMDTQYF. Here the CDR3 DNA reads TGCAGTGCTAGAGACTGGGACAGCCGCATGGATACGCAGTATTTT.

The V call is TRBV5-1, the J call TRBJ1-2; D remains unclear. Germline V gene data show CDR1 as SGHRS and CDR2 as YFSETQ. The CDR3 runs to 13 residues. V lost 0 bases and J 6 bases, leaving 9 bases between the germline ends. The CDR3 sequence: CASSLVGQDGYTF. CDR3 DNA: TGCGCCAGCAGCTTGGTCGGGCAGGATGGCTACACCTTC.

This clonotype was seen only a few times. The J gene is TRBJ2-7, the V gene TRBV12-3 or TRBV12-4, with D tentatively TRBD1 or TRBD2 (6 bases each). There are 17 residues in the CDR3. Trimming pared 5 bases from V and 3 bases from J, leaving 23 bases between. CDR3 residues: CASSPGRTHRVGYEQYF. CDR3 nucleotide sequence: TGTGCCAGCAGTCCCGGGAGAACTCACAGGGTCGGCTACGAGCAGTACTTC.

The chain employs TRBV29-1 and TRBJ2-1, with D possibly TRBD1 on 6 matching bases. V was trimmed by 3 bases and J by 7 bases, leaving 10 bases between them. Germline V CDR1 and CDR2: SQVTM, ANQGSEA. The CDR3 length is 12 residues. CDR3 protein: CSVDDRYNEQFF. The CDR3, as DNA: TGCAGCGTTGACGACAGGTATAATGAGCAGTTCTTC.

The CDR3 here is CASSQGTGGLAADTQYF. DNA of the CDR3: TGCGCCAGCAGCCAGGGGACAGGGGGACTAGCAGCAGATACGCAGTATTTT. The chain uses TRBV4-1 and TRBJ2-3; TRBD1 matches at 11 bases. V gave up 3 bases and J gave up 4 bases; unmatched junction bases: 9. This CDR3 comprises 17 residues. Germline V gene data show CDR1 as MGHRA and CDR2 as YSYEKL.

There are a few counts of this clonotype. The genes are TRBV29-1 and TRBJ1-2; unclear D gene. The CDR3 extends over 11 amino acids. The ends were cut back, 2 bases at V and 8 bases at J, with 9 bases in the middle. The germline V gene has CDR1 SQVTM and CDR2 ANQGSEA. The CDR3 spells CSVERAKGYTF. The CDR3 DNA reads TGCAGCGTTGAAAGGGCGAAAGGCTACACCTTC.

The gene calls are TRBV29-1 and TRBJ2-1, with 7 bases that match TRBD2. Germline-derived CDR1 and CDR2 are SQVTM and ANQGSEA. The CDR3 contains 12 residues. J lost 12 bases, V lost 6 bases, and 11 bases had no gene match. CDR3 DNA sequence: TGCAGCGTGGGCTCGGGGGGAAGGGTGCAGTTCTTC. Protein: CSVGSGGRVQFF.

The chain has TRBV5-1 and TRBJ2-1, with TRBD2 identical over 9 bases. Germline V CDR1 and CDR2: SGHRS, YFSETQ. Unmatched junction bases numbered 12, after V lost 0 bases and J lost 8 bases. The CDR3 has 17 amino acids. DNA for the CDR3: TGCGCCAGCAGCTTGGTCCGCCGCGGGGGGGCCAAGGATGAGCAGTTCTTC. Translation: CASSLVRRGGAKDEQFF.

This chain links TRBV29-1 with TRBJ2-1, with D possibly being TRBD1 or TRBD2 (5 bases each). Germline V lookup: CDR1 SQVTM, CDR2 ANQGSEA. V was cut by 1 base and J by 0 bases, with 10 bases left in between. The CDR3 length is 15 residues. CDR3 nucleotide sequence: TGCAGCGTTGAAGGGGGGACCGCCTCCTACAATGAGCAGTTCTTC. Translation: CSVEGGTASYNEQFF.

The J gene is TRBJ2-7, the V gene TRBV6-5, with 9 nucleotides matching TRBD2. The J call may be incorrect, as the DNA end agrees better with TRBJ2-4. The CDR3 is 16 amino acids. Germline V gene sequence: CDR1 MNHEY, CDR2 SVGAGI. The CDR3 protein is CASSSLAGIAKNIQYF. CDR3 nucleotides: TGTGCCAGCAGTTCTCTAGCGGGAATAGCCAAAAACATTCAGTACTTC.

This chain joins TRBV3-1 and TRBJ1-2; weak D call: TRBD1 (6 bases). V lost 2 bases and J lost 5, with 21 bases in between. From germline, CDR1 is LGHDT and CDR2 YNNKEL (reference sequence). This CDR3 is 17 amino acids long. DNA for the CDR3: TGTGCCAGCAGCCAATCGTTGGGGGGGCTCCGTGGATATGGCTACACCTTC. Residues: CASSQSLGGLRGYGYTF.

V is TRBV29-1 and J is TRBJ2-1, with D possibly TRBD1 on 6 matching bases. The DNA end is a closer match to TRBJ2-7, so the J assignment may be wrong. The CDR3 has 12 amino acids. Looked up from germline, CDR1 is SQVTM and CDR2 is ANQGSEA. In DNA form, the CDR3 reads TGCAGCGTTGCGACAGGCCACTCTGAGCAGTACTTC. Protein sequence: CSVATGHSEQYF.

This clonotype appeared a single time. The chain joins TRBV7-9 to TRBJ2-5; TRBD1 aligns across 12 bases. Trimming at V came to 7 bases and at J to 11 bases, leaving 14 bases not matched to a gene. Germline V gene data show CDR1 as SEHNR and CDR2 as FQNEAQ (reference sequence). The CDR3 spans 15 residues. CDR3 amino acids: CASTSPGQGAQEQYF. The CDR3 DNA reads as TGTGCCAGCACCAGCCCGGGACAGGGGGCGCAGGAGCAGTACTTC.

This clonotype showed up just a few times. This chain connects TRBV29-1 to TRBJ2-5; no firm D call. The CDR3 sequence is 11 residues long. The V end was cut by 0 bases, the J end by 5 bases, with 4 bases between. Germline V CDR1 and CDR2: SQVTM, ANQGSEA. The CDR3 DNA follows: TGCAGCGTTGAAGATAGGGAGACCCAGTACTTC. Amino acid sequence: CSVEDRETQYF.

V is TRBV4-1 and J is TRBJ2-5, with 16 bases lining up with TRBD2. This CDR3 spans 20 amino acids. Trimming took 2 bases from V and 5 from J; bases not matched to a gene: 14. The germline V gene has CDR1 MGHRA and CDR2 YSYEKL. In nucleotides, the CDR3 is TGCGCCAGCAGCCAACGTATGGGACTAGCGGGAGGGGGACCCAGGGAGACCCAGTACTTC. Its translation: CASSQRMGLAGGGPRETQYF.

This clonotype was counted only a few times. V gene TRBV20-1 combines with J gene TRBJ1-2, with D possibly matching TRBD1 (5 bases). CDR3 length: 12 amino acids. Looked up from germline, CDR1 is DFQATT and CDR2 is SNEGSKA (reference sequence). Trimming removed 6 bases from V and 4 bases from J, with 12 bases in between. CDR3 region: CSAFDRVYGYTF. The CDR3, as DNA: TGCAGTGCCTTTGACAGAGTCTATGGCTACACCTTC.

This chain uses TRBV15 with TRBJ2-7; no reliable D call. The CDR3 length is 13 residues. Germline loops: CDR1 LNHNV, CDR2 YYDKDF (reference sequence). Trimming pared 3 bases from V and 4 bases from J, leaving 10 bases between. CDR3 nucleotides: TGTGCCACCAGCAGGGGAAGAGTTTACGAGCAGTACTTC. Protein: CATSRGRVYEQYF.

Here the CDR3 DNA reads TGCAGCGTTGGGACTAGCGGGGGTCGCTCCTACAATGAGCAGTTCTTC. This translates into CSVGTSGGRSYNEQFF. The chain has TRBV29-1 and TRBJ2-1, with TRBD2 identical over 13 bases. The CDR3 extends over 16 amino acids. Germline assignment: CDR1 SQVTM and CDR2 ANQGSEA. J gave up 0 bases and V 4 bases, and 3 bases lay outside the gene matches.

This chain connects TRBV3-1 to TRBJ2-4, with D tentatively TRBD2 (5 bases). V was cut by 6 bases and J by 0 bases, with 15 bases left in between. Germline CDR1 reads LGHDT; CDR2 reads YNNKEL (reference sequence). The CDR3 is 16 residues long. The CDR3 DNA sequence: TGTGCCAGCAGTCCTCCCGGGGTACTAGCCAAAAACATTCAGTACTTC. Translation: CASSPPGVLAKNIQYF.

This clonotype appeared a few times. The chain is built from TRBV7-6 and TRBJ2-4, with a tentative D call TRBD2 (5 bases). Judging by the DNA end, TRBJ2-7 fits better; the J call may be wrong. Germline loops: CDR1 SGHVS, CDR2 FNYEAQ. The CDR3 runs to 15 residues. CDR3 protein: CASSPRFTGTYEQYF. As DNA, the CDR3 is TGTGCCAGCAGCCCCCGGTTCACGGGGACCTACGAGCAGTACTTC.

In its sample, this clonotype was seen a few times. The chain recombines TRBV7-9 with TRBJ2-7, with TRBD2 matching over 7 bases. V lost 5 bases, J lost 0 bases, and 10 bases stayed unmatched. Germline loops: CDR1 SEHNR, CDR2 FQNEAQ (reference sequence). The CDR3 runs to 16 residues. CDR3 sequence reads: CASSPPAGELSYEQYF. Here the CDR3 DNA reads TGTGCCAGCAGCCCCCCGGCGGGAGAGCTCTCCTACGAGCAGTACTTC.

The chain combines TRBV20-1 with TRBJ2-1; D not resolved. In germline, CDR1 is DFQATT, CDR2 SNEGSKA (reference sequence). Trimming took off 2 bases at V and 0 bases at J, with 14 bases between the two ends. This CDR3 contains 16 residues. The CDR3 nucleotides read TGCAGTGCTAGAACCCTGGTGGGCAGCTCCTACAATGAGCAGTTCTTC. Its translation is CSARTLVGSSYNEQFF.

This clonotype showed up just a few times. The chain joins TRBV20-1 to TRBJ2-1, with 8 nucleotides matching TRBD1. This CDR3 comprises 15 residues. Germline V gene sequence: CDR1 DFQATT, CDR2 SNEGSKA (reference sequence). The V segment lost 1 base and the J segment 5 bases; nucleotides outside the gene matches: 7. The CDR3 DNA is TGCAGTGCTAGAGCCCCCGGACAGGGCAACAATGAGCAGTTCTTC. Amino acids: CSARAPGQGNNEQFF.

This chain's CDR3 is CSVARTGETQYF. CDR3 nucleotides: TGCAGCGTGGCCAGGACAGGAGAGACCCAGTACTTC. The chain couples TRBV29-1 to TRBJ2-5; TRBD1 agrees at 7 bases. J was trimmed by 4 bases and V by 6 bases; bases with no gene match: 5. CDR1 is SQVTM, CDR2 ANQGSEA, per germline. CDR3 length: 12 amino acids.

Only a few counts were recorded for this clonotype. This chain joins TRBV2 and TRBJ1-1; D remains unclear. The CDR3 has 12 amino acids. CDR1 and CDR2 from the germline V gene are SNHLY and FYNNEI. The V and J ends lost 4 bases and 2 bases respectively, with 5 bases between them. This chain's CDR3 is CASSALNTEAFF. In DNA form, the CDR3 reads TGTGCCAGCAGTGCCCTAAACACTGAAGCTTTCTTT. Supplemented by reference TRBV2 and TRBJ1-1, the full variable domain reads EPEVTQTPSHQVTQMGQEVILRCVPISNHLYFYWYRQILGQKVEFLVSFYNNEISEKSEIFDDQFSVERPDGSNFTLKIRSTKLEDSAMYFCASSALNTEAFFGQGTRLTVV.

V and J are TRBV29-1 and TRBJ2-3; 13 positions match TRBD2. V shed 7 bases and J 2 bases; nucleotides not matched to a gene: 9. Per germline, CDR1 SQVTM and CDR2 ANQGSEA. There are 16 residues in the CDR3. DNA of the CDR3: TGCAGCGCTGGGGGGGGACTAGCGGGGATCACAGATACGCAGTATTTT. Protein: CSAGGGLAGITDTQYF.

In its sample, this clonotype was seen a few times. This sequence joins TRBV29-1 and TRBJ2-7; perhaps D is TRBD1 or TRBD2 (5 bases each). V lost 2 bases and J lost 3, with 17 bases in between. The CDR3 totals 15 residues. Germline CDR1 and CDR2: SQVTM and ANQGSEA. DNA of the CDR3: TGCAGCGTTGAACTGCTCGGGGCCAGAAACTACGAGCAGTACTTC. The encoded protein is CSVELLGARNYEQYF.